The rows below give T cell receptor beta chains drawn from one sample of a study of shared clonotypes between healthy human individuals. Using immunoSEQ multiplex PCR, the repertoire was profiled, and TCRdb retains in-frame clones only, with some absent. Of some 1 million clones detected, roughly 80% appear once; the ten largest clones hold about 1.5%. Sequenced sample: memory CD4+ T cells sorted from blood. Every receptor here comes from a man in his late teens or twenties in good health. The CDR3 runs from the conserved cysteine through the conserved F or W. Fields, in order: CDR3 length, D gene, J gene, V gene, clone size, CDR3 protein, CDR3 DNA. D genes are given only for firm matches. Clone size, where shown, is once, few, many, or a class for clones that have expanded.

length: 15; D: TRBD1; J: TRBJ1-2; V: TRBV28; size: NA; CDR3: CASSGRGQGTSGYTF; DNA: TGTGCCAGCAGTGGTCGGGGACAGGGAACTTCTGGCTACACCTTC
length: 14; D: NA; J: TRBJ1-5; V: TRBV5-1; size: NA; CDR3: CASSPEDRNQPQHF; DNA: TGCGCCAGCAGCCCTGAGGACCGCAATCAGCCCCAGCATTTT
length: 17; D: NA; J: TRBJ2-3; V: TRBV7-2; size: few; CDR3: CASSLVVSGRGTDTQYF; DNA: TGTGCCAGCAGCTTAGTGGTATCCGGGAGAGGCACAGATACGCAGTATTTT
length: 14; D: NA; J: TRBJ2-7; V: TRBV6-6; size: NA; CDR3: CASSYRTDSYEQYF; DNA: TGTGCCAGCAGTTACCGGACGGATTCCTACGAGCAGTACTTC
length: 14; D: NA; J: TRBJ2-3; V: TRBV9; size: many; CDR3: CASSVGLGIDTQYF; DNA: TGTGCCAGCAGCGTAGGGTTGGGTATAGATACGCAGTATTTT
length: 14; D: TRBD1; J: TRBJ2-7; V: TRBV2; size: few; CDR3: CASRPTGVGYEQYF; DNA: TGTGCCAGCAGACCGACAGGGGTGGGCTACGAGCAGTACTTC
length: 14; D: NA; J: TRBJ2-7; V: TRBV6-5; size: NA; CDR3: CASTKDISSYEQYF; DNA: TGTGCCAGCACCAAGGACATCAGCTCCTACGAGCAGTACTTC
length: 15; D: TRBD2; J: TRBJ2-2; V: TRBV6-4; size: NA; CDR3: CASSVGTSGTGELFF; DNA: TGTGCCAGCTCTGTCGGGACTAGCGGCACCGGGGAGCTGTTTTTT
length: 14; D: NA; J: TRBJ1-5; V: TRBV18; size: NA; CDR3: CASSLGWDNQPQHF; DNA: TGTGCCAGCTCACTTGGATGGGACAATCAGCCCCAGCATTTT
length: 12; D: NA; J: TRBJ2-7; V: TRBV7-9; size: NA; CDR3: CASSFNSYEQYF; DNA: TGTGCCAGCAGCTTTAACTCCTACGAGCAGTACTTC
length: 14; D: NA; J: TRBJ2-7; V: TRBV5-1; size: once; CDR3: CASSGTSSSYEQYF; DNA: TGCGCCAGCTCCGGGACCTCGAGCTCCTACGAGCAGTACTTC
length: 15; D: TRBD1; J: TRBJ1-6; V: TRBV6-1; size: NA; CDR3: CASRHRDRVNSPLHF; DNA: TGTGCCAGCAGACACCGGGACAGGGTCAATTCACCCCTCCACTTT
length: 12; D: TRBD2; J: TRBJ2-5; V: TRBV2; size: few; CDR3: CASQRDSETQYF; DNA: TGTGCCAGCCAGCGGGACTCGGAGACCCAGTACTTC
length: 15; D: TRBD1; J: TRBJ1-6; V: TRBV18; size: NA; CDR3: CASSPPDRGNSPLHF; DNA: TGTGCCAGCTCACCCCCGGACAGGGGCAATTCACCCCTCCACTTT
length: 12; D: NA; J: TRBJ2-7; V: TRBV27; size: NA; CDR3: CASASGPHEQYF; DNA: TGTGCCAGCGCCTCCGGTCCCCACGAGCAGTACTTC
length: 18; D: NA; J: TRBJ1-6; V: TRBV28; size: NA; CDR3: CASSSPRTASSYNSPLHF; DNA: TGTGCCAGCAGTTCCCCCCGGACAGCGAGCTCCTATAATTCACCCCTCCACTTT
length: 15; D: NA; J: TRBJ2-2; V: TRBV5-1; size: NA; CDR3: CASSTTQVSTGELFF; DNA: TGCGCCAGCAGTACAACCCAGGTTAGCACCGGGGAGCTGTTTTTT